The next 30 T cell receptor beta chains were all read from a single sample in a study of T cells in Graves' hyperthyroidism and ophthalmopathy. Amplification of TCR beta CDR3 regions used RNA as the template. HTBI primers were employed in a first-round RT-PCR of the TCR CDR3. TCRdb used MiXCR to reprocess the multiplex PCR reads, holding one entry per CDR3 protein. The table shows about 380,000 distinct CDR3 sequences, with about 18% occurring only once. Sequencing was carried out using blood. All receptors derive from a man younger than 35 with Graves' ophthalmopathy.

The rearrangement links TRBV10-3 to TRBJ1-5; weak D call: TRBD1 (5 bases). Germline V gives CDR1 ENHRY, CDR2 SYGVKD. The length of the CDR3 is 15 residues. V shed 11 bases and J shed 7 bases, with 24 bases lying between them. CDR3: CAASRDGKSGQPQHF. CDR3 nucleotide sequence: TGTGCCGCTTCCCGGGACGGAAAGTCAGGGCAGCCCCAGCATTTT.

This clonotype was found many times. V and J are TRBV2 and TRBJ1-6, with a weak D call TRBD1 (6 bases). The CDR3 runs to 14 residues. Germline V gives CDR1 SNHLY, CDR2 FYNNEI. V lost 4 bases and J 4 bases, leaving 8 bases between the germline ends. DNA for the CDR3: TGTGCCAGCAGTGGACAGGAATATAATTCACCCCTCCACTTT. Its protein product is CASSGQEYNSPLHF.

This clonotype was seen at least ten times. The V call is TRBV3-1, the J call TRBJ1-2; D uncertain. Trimming pared 2 bases from V and 7 bases from J, leaving 8 bases between. Germline CDR1 is LGHDT and CDR2 is YNNKEL (reference sequence). The CDR3 covers 12 residues. The CDR3 DNA reads as TGTGCCAGCAGCCAACCGGGCGGTGGCTACACCTTC. This gives the protein CASSQPGGGYTF.

This clonotype was observed at least ten times. V gene TRBV7-9 combines with J gene TRBJ2-7; 9 bases are a match to TRBD1. CDR3 length: 14 residues. The V and J ends lost 2 bases and 3 bases, in that order; junction bases with no gene match: 2. Germline V gives CDR1 SEHNR, CDR2 FQNEAQ (reference sequence). The CDR3 DNA is TGTGCCAGCAGCTTATGGGACAGGGTCTACGAGCAGTACTTC. Amino acids: CASSLWDRVYEQYF.

The chain uses TRBV5-1 and TRBJ1-3; TRBD1 aligns across 7 bases. The V segment lost 0 bases and the J segment 0 bases; nucleotides outside the gene matches: 12. The V gene's germline CDR1 is SGHRS and CDR2 YFSETQ. The CDR3 sequence is 19 residues long. For the CDR3, the DNA is TGCGCCAGCAGCTTGGAACCGGGACAGCTGAGACACTCTGGAAACACCATATATTTT. Protein: CASSLEPGQLRHSGNTIYF.

This clonotype was counted at least ten times. This chain joins TRBV29-1 and TRBJ1-1; a possible D gene is TRBD1 (6 bases). This CDR3 has 12 residues. Germline V gene sequence: CDR1 SQVTM, CDR2 ANQGSEA. CDR3 DNA sequence: TGCGGAGGGGGGCACTTGAACACTGAAGCTTTCTTT. Translated: CGGGHLNTEAFF.

Only a few counts were recorded for this clonotype. V and J are TRBV6-1 and TRBJ1-3, with D uncertain. This CDR3 region has 13 residues. Germline V lookup: CDR1 MNHNS, CDR2 SASEGT. Trimming shortened V by 1 base and J by 4 bases, and 5 bases separated the two germline ends. The CDR3 loop reads CASSEGYGNTIYF. Written as DNA, the CDR3 is TGTGCCAGCAGTGAAGGGTACGGAAACACCATATATTTT.

This clonotype appeared many times. DNA of the CDR3: TGTGCCAGCAGCCGGACCCCCCCGGACTATGGCTACACCTTC. Translation: CASSRTPPDYGYTF. V and J are TRBV3-1 and TRBJ1-2, with D hard to call. Looked up from germline, CDR1 is LGHDT and CDR2 is YNNKEL (reference sequence). CDR3 length: 14 amino acids. V was trimmed by 4 bases and J by 3 bases, leaving 12 bases between them.

This chain's CDR3 is CASSILGQSPYSNQPQHF. The CDR3 DNA follows: TGTGCCAGTAGTATCCTAGGACAGTCCCCTTATAGCAATCAGCCCCAGCATTTT. This chain uses TRBV19 with TRBJ1-5; D might be TRBD1 (6 bases). The CDR3 consists of 18 residues. Germline values: CDR1 LNHDA, CDR2 SQIVND (reference sequence). V was clipped by 3 bases and J by 0 bases, with 18 bases between them.

This sequence joins TRBV5-5 and TRBJ1-5, with 7 bases aligning to TRBD1. This CDR3 has 16 amino acids. Germline V CDR1 and CDR2: SGHKS, YYEKEE (reference sequence). After removal of 4 bases from V and 1 base from J, the junction contained 8 bases not matched to a gene. CDR3 protein: CASSPQGGTSNQPQHF. In nucleotides, the CDR3 is TGTGCCAGCAGCCCCCAGGGGGGTACCAGCAATCAGCCCCAGCATTTT.

This clonotype was seen at least ten times. The chain is built from TRBV18 and TRBJ2-7; 9 positions agree with TRBD1. J was trimmed by 6 bases and V by 0 bases; bases with no gene match: 6. Germline V gene lookup returns CDR1 KGHSH and CDR2 LQKENI. The CDR3 has 15 amino acids. The CDR3 sequence is CASSPPGQGYGEQYF. The DNA for the CDR3 is TGTGCCAGCTCACCACCCGGACAGGGGTACGGCGAGCAGTACTTC.

With respect to this clonotype: At one end, the junction sequence differs from germline, possibly due to a read error. This chain uses TRBV4-1 with TRBJ2-7; D may be TRBD1 or TRBD2 (5 bases each). This CDR3 has 18 amino acids. Germline assignment: CDR1 MGHRA and CDR2 YSYEKL. In DNA, the CDR3 is TGCGCCAGCAGCCAAGATGGGGCGGTAGTCCACCGAGGGTACGAGCAGCACTTC. Translated: CASSQDGAVVHRGYEQHF.

This rearrangement joins TRBV4-1 to TRBJ1-2; 8 bases are shared with TRBD1. Germline CDR1 reads MGHRA; CDR2 reads YSYEKL. Trimming cost V 2 bases and J 5 bases; bases outside gene matches: 10. The CDR3 has 16 amino acids. CDR3 sequence: CASSQFGQGGEYGYTF. The CDR3 DNA follows: TGCGCCAGCAGCCAATTCGGACAGGGAGGGGAGTATGGCTACACCTTC.

This clonotype was counted many times. V is TRBV7-3 and J is TRBJ2-5; maybe TRBD2 (6 bases). The germline V gene has CDR1 SGHTA and CDR2 FQGTGA. The CDR3 runs 14 residues. Trimming left V 1 base short and J 4 bases short, with 10 bases between. The CDR3 DNA follows: TGTGCCAGCAGCTTAAACGGGGGTAGAGAGACCCAGTACTTC. Residues: CASSLNGGRETQYF. Full variable domain (outside the CDR3, taken from reference TRBV7-3 and TRBJ2-5): GAGVSQTPSNKVTEKGKYVELRCDPISGHTALYWYRQSLGQGPEFLIYFQGTGAADDSGLPNDRFFAVRPEGSVSTLKIQRTERGDSAVYLCASSLNGGRETQYFGPGTRLLVL.

This clonotype was counted once. The chain links TRBV7-9 to TRBJ2-5; TRBD1 agrees at 11 bases. The CDR3 extends over 16 amino acids. Germline V CDR1 and CDR2: SEHNR, FQNEAQ (reference sequence). V dropped 0 bases and J dropped 0; count of bases not matched to a gene: 0. The CDR3 bases are TGTGCCAGCAGCTTAGCGGGACAGGGGGACCAAGAGACCCAGTACTTC. Translation: CASSLAGQGDQETQYF. Looking up the rest from reference TRBV7-9 and TRBJ2-5 gives the full variable domain: DTGVSQNPRHKITKRGQNVTFRCDPISEHNRLYWYRQTLGQGPEFLTYFQNEAQLEKSRLLSDRFSAERPKGSFSTLEIQRTEQGDSAMYLCASSLAGQGDQETQYFGPGTRLLVL.

This clonotype was seen many times. The chain couples TRBV7-9 to TRBJ1-1, with unresolved D. CDR1 is SEHNR and CDR2 is FQNEAQ in the germline V gene (reference sequence). V was shortened by 1 base and J by 2 bases, with 20 bases between the two germline ends. The CDR3 runs 18 residues. DNA for the CDR3: TGTGCCAGCAGCTTAGGGAGGGCCCTTCAGGTCCTCAACACTGAAGCTTTCTTT. Translating it yields CASSLGRALQVLNTEAFF.

This clonotype was counted a few times. V usage is TRBV5-5 and J usage is TRBJ2-2, with D maybe TRBD2 (5 bases). Trimming left V 0 bases short and J 6 bases short, with 9 bases between. This CDR3 has 14 residues. CDR1 is SGHKS, CDR2 YYEKEE, per germline (reference sequence). The CDR3 spells CASSLGAGAGELFF. CDR3 nucleotides: TGTGCCAGCAGCTTGGGAGCCGGGGCCGGGGAGCTGTTTTTT. The full variable domain, completed using reference TRBV5-5 and TRBJ2-2, is DAGVTQSPTHLIKTRGQQVTLRCSPISGHKSVSWYQQVLGQGPQFIFQYYEKEERGRGNFPDRFSARQFPNYSSELNVNALLLGDSALYLCASSLGAGAGELFFGEGSRLTVL.

This CDR3 is CATSAGASGGYTF. For the CDR3, the DNA is TGTGCCACTTCGGCGGGGGCGTCAGGAGGCTACACCTTC. The rearrangement links TRBV2 to TRBJ1-2; perhaps TRBD1 as D (6 bases). Trimming removed 10 bases at V and 8 bases at J, with 20 bases between. Germline CDR1 and CDR2: SNHLY and FYNNEI. The CDR3 contains 13 residues.

Ten or more counts support this clonotype. The rearrangement uses TRBV5-1 and TRBJ1-4; TRBD1 matches at 9 bases. The V gene end was trimmed by 0 bases and the J gene end by 8 bases; junction bases not matched to a gene: 2. Looked up from germline, CDR1 is SGHRS and CDR2 is YFSETQ. CDR3 length equals 14 residues. This CDR3 is CASSLDRGREKLFF. The CDR3 DNA reads TGCGCCAGCAGCTTGGACAGGGGGCGCGAAAAACTGTTTTTT.

V is TRBV6-1 and J is TRBJ1-6; 7 bases fit TRBD1. This CDR3 is 17 amino acids long. Germline trimming cut 5 bases from V and 1 base from J; bases unmatched to any gene: 8. From germline, CDR1 is MNHNS and CDR2 SASEGT. The CDR3 reads CASSLQGRQSYNSPLHF. In DNA, the CDR3 is TGTGCCAGCAGTTTACAGGGGAGGCAGTCCTATAATTCACCCCTCCACTTT.

The CDR3 bases are TGCGCCAGCAGCCGACCGTTCGGTTCCACCTACGAGCAGTACTTC. It encodes CASSRPFGSTYEQYF. The chain combines TRBV4-1 with TRBJ2-7; D is undetermined. Trimming removed 4 bases from V and 2 bases from J, with 15 bases in between. The V gene's germline CDR1 is MGHRA and CDR2 YSYEKL. The CDR3 consists of 15 residues.

Many counts were recorded for this clonotype. The V call is TRBV12-3 or TRBV12-4, the J call TRBJ1-2; D is undetermined. The germline V and J ends were trimmed by 4 bases and 4 bases, with 10 bases remaining between them. This CDR3 comprises 13 residues. CDR3 protein: CASSSPLFYGYTF. The CDR3 DNA follows: TGTGCCAGCAGTTCCCCGTTGTTCTATGGCTACACCTTC.

This clonotype was picked up many times. The V call is TRBV18, the J call TRBJ1-4; tentatively, D is TRBD1 (5 bases). The germline gives CDR1 KGHSH, CDR2 LQKENI. The CDR3 consists of 14 residues. Trimming cost V 3 bases and J 6 bases, with 11 bases left between them. CDR3 in DNA: TGTGCCAGCTCACCTGGGCCGGGGGATGAAAAACTGTTTTTT. It encodes CASSPGPGDEKLFF.

Note on this clonotype: A much larger clone lies a single base off, so this may be a read error. This chain uses TRBV20-1 with TRBJ1-5, with 7 bases lining up with TRBD1. The germline CDR1 and CDR2 sequences are DFQATT and SNEGSKA (reference sequence). This CDR3 has 14 residues. As DNA, the CDR3 is TGCAGTACTAGGGGCCAGGGGGGGTCGGAGCCCCAGCATTTT. This sequence encodes CSTRGQGGSEPQHF.

This clonotype was found many times. The chain has TRBV2 and TRBJ2-5; TRBD1 or TRBD2 may be the D gene (5 bases each). CDR1 and CDR2 (germline): SNHLY, FYNNEI. The V gene lost 6 bases and the J gene lost 4 bases, with 9 bases spanning the gap. This CDR3 region has 12 residues. The chain's CDR3 is CASRGVGETQYF. The CDR3 region has the DNA TGTGCCAGCAGGGGGGTGGGAGAGACCCAGTACTTC.

As for this clonotype: One base away lies a much larger clone, so this may be a sequencing read error. The V gene is TRBV12-3 or TRBV12-4, the J gene TRBJ1-1; D is undetermined. Trimming cost V 6 bases and J 10 bases, with 18 bases left between them. The CDR3 has 13 residues. This CDR3 reads CASSPSLTAGAFF. The CDR3 DNA is TGTGCCAGCAGCCCCTCTCTGACCGCAGGAGCTTTCTTT.

Remarks on this clonotype: This could be a read error, since a much larger clone is one nucleotide away. J is TRBJ1-1 and V is TRBV6-5; D gene uncertain. This CDR3 has 14 residues. From germline, CDR1 is MNHEY and CDR2 SVGAGI. Deletions cut 4 bases from V and 5 bases from J, with 14 bases between. The CDR3 region has the DNA TGTGCCAGCAGTTGTACTCCTCTTGCGACTGAAGCTTTCTTT. It yields the protein CASSCTPLATEAFF.

In its sample, this clonotype was seen a few times. V usage is TRBV6-1 and J usage is TRBJ2-1, with a weak D call TRBD1 (5 bases). Germline V lookup: CDR1 MNHNS, CDR2 SASEGT. The CDR3 runs to 14 residues. Trimming left V 6 bases short and J 6 bases short, with 15 bases between. CDR3 sequence (DNA): TGTGCCAGCAGCCCCTCGGCAGGGTCCAATGAGCAGTTCTTC. As protein: CASSPSAGSNEQFF.

Many counts were recorded for this clonotype. The genes are TRBV19 and TRBJ1-1; TRBD1 might be the D (5 bases). Germline V gene sequence: CDR1 LNHDA, CDR2 SQIVND (reference sequence). There are 14 residues in the CDR3. The germline V and J ends were trimmed by 7 bases and 0 bases, with 12 bases remaining between them. This chain's CDR3 is CASNPGRLNTEAFF. For the CDR3, the DNA is TGTGCCAGTAATCCGGGACGGCTGAACACTGAAGCTTTCTTT.

This clonotype was observed at least ten times. The chain uses TRBV6-2 or TRBV6-3 and TRBJ2-2; possibly TRBD2 for D (6 bases). The CDR3 spans 15 residues. Germline V CDR1 and CDR2: MNHEY, SVGEGT. The V end was cut by 1 base, the J end by 6 bases, with 12 bases between. The CDR3 DNA reads TGTGCCAGCAGTTACTTTGGGGGGACCGCCGGGGAGCTGTTTTTT. Amino acids: CASSYFGGTAGELFF.